These 30 T cell receptor beta chains originate from one sample sequenced in a study of identical twins. TCRdb itself ran the 5' RACE reads through MiXCR, one entry per CDR3 protein. The table has over 200,000 distinct CDR3 sequences, roughly a tenth seen once. Sequenced material: memory T cells sorted from blood. The receptors were sampled from a man in his fifties in good health.

This clonotype was seen only a few times. This sequence joins TRBV12-3 or TRBV12-4 and TRBJ2-3; TRBD1 matches 9 bases. This CDR3 has 16 residues. Unmatched junction bases numbered 9, after V lost 5 bases and J lost 3 bases. The CDR3 spells CASSPPGTGITDTQYF. CDR3 DNA sequence: TGTGCCAGCAGTCCCCCTGGGACAGGGATTACAGATACGCAGTATTTT.

The genes are TRBV15 and TRBJ1-5, with D hard to call. V lost 7 bases, J lost 5 bases, and 3 bases lay in between. The CDR3 runs 10 residues. Germline CDR1 and CDR2: LNHNV and YYDKDF (reference sequence). The CDR3 region is CATTDQPQHF. In DNA, the CDR3 is TGTGCCACCACTGATCAGCCCCAGCATTTT.

There are many counts of this clonotype. The chain employs TRBV5-1 and TRBJ2-3; a weak D match, TRBD2 (6 bases). CDR1 and CDR2 (germline): SGHRS, YFSETQ. This CDR3 has 17 residues. Trimming shortened V by 0 bases and J by 1 base, and 15 bases separated the two germline ends. CDR3 nucleotides: TGCGCCAGCAGCTTGGGGGCGGCGGGAAGACGCACAGATACGCAGTATTTT. This encodes CASSLGAAGRRTDTQYF.

This chain links TRBV28 with TRBJ1-1; no reliable D call. This CDR3 is 11 amino acids long. Between the trimmed V and J ends, which lost 7 bases and 1 base, there was a span of 4 bases. CDR1 and CDR2 from the germline V gene are MDHEN and SYDVKM. For the CDR3, the DNA is TGTGCCAGCATTGAGAACACTGAAGCTTTCTTT. This sequence encodes CASIENTEAFF.

This clonotype was observed a few times. The chain has TRBV12-3 or TRBV12-4 and TRBJ2-7; the match to TRBD1 covers 9 bases. The CDR3 has 15 residues. Germline trimming cut 3 bases from V and 4 bases from J; bases unmatched to any gene: 7. DNA for the CDR3: TGTGCCAGCAGTTTCGGTCGACAGGGGGTTTACGAGCAGTACTTC. Residues: CASSFGRQGVYEQYF.

In this sample, this clonotype turned up a few times. The chain carries TRBV7-2 and TRBJ2-7; TRBD1 matches 9 bases. This CDR3 has 15 amino acids. Trimming took 3 bases from V and 4 from J; bases not matched to a gene: 7. Per germline, CDR1 SGHTA and CDR2 FQGNSA. CDR3 bases: TGTGCCAGCAGCTTGACAGGGGGGTCTTCATACGAGCAGTACTTC. This gives the protein CASSLTGGSSYEQYF. The variable domain in full, with the rest retrieved from reference TRBV7-2 and TRBJ2-7, is GAGVSQSPSNKVTEKGKDVELRCDPISGHTALYWYRQSLGQGLEFLIYFQGNSAPDKSGLPSDRFSAERTGGSVSTLTIQRTQQEDSAVYLCASSLTGGSSYEQYFGPGTRLTVT.

The V and J genes are TRBV10-2 and TRBJ2-1; D is perhaps TRBD2 (6 bases). V dropped 10 bases and J dropped 2 bases, with 15 bases sitting between them. CDR1 is WSHSY, CDR2 SAAADI, per germline. This CDR3 contains 14 residues. This CDR3 reads CATRLGGTYNEQFF. The CDR3 region has the DNA TGCGCCACACGACTTGGCGGGACCTACAATGAGCAGTTCTTC.

This clonotype was recorded a few times. This rearrangement joins TRBV10-2 to TRBJ1-6, with no clear D. This CDR3 region has 14 residues. Trimming stripped 3 bases from V and 9 bases from J, with 12 bases between. The germline V gene has CDR1 WSHSY and CDR2 SAAADI. The CDR3 coding sequence is TGCGCCAGCAGTGATTGGACGGAACCTTCACCCCTCCACTTT. This translates into CASSDWTEPSPLHF.

V gene TRBV3-1 combines with J gene TRBJ2-1, with D uncertain. This CDR3 is 13 amino acids long. Germline CDR1 and CDR2: LGHDT and YNNKEL (reference sequence). Trimming removed 4 bases from V and 5 bases from J, with 9 bases in between. The CDR3 bases are TGTGCCAGCAGCCCAGTCGGGCACAATGAGCAGTTCTTC. Its protein is CASSPVGHNEQFF.

This clonotype came up a few times. The chain couples TRBV27 to TRBJ2-7, with D possibly being TRBD2 (6 bases). V gave up 5 bases and J gave up 1 base, with 15 bases separating them. Germline V CDR1 and CDR2: MNHEY, SMNVEV (reference sequence). The CDR3 runs to 15 residues. CDR3 sequence reads: CASSAAGLGSYEQYF. The DNA for the CDR3 is TGTGCCAGCAGTGCCGCGGGACTGGGGTCCTACGAGCAGTACTTC.

The table lists this clonotype with a few counts. The V and J genes are TRBV25-1 and TRBJ2-3; D uncertain. This CDR3 spans 11 amino acids. Trimming removed 8 bases at V and 6 bases at J, with 9 bases between. The germline V gene has CDR1 MGHDK and CDR2 SYGVNS. The CDR3 DNA reads as TGTGCCAGCGCCAGCTTGGATACGCAGTATTTT. Residues: CASASLDTQYF.

To note about this clonotype: This could be a read error, since a much larger clone is one nucleotide away. This chain links TRBV11-2 with TRBJ2-1, with D perhaps matching TRBD1 (6 bases). Germline V gene lookup returns CDR1 SGHAT and CDR2 FQNNGV. CDR3 length: 15 residues. As DNA, the CDR3 is TGTGCCAGCAGCCCCAACAGGGTAACGGACAATGGGCAGTTCTTC. Translation gives CASSPNRVTDNGQFF.

A few counts support this clonotype. J is TRBJ2-7 and V is TRBV5-6; D not resolved. V lost 4 bases and J lost 0, with 8 bases in between. Per germline, CDR1 SGHDT and CDR2 YYEEEE. This CDR3 region has 13 residues. The CDR3 sequence: CASSARSSYEQYF. The CDR3 DNA is TGTGCCAGCAGCGCAAGGAGCTCCTACGAGCAGTACTTC.

This clonotype was seen repeatedly, ten times or more. The J gene is TRBJ2-6, the V gene TRBV20-1; D unresolved. Looked up from germline, CDR1 is DFQATT and CDR2 is SNEGSKA (reference sequence). This CDR3 is 14 amino acids long. Between the trimmed V and J ends, which lost 6 bases and 2 bases, there was a span of 11 bases. The CDR3 loop is CSAPGDTGANVLTF. In DNA, the CDR3 is TGCAGTGCCCCAGGAGACACTGGGGCCAACGTCCTGACTTTC.

This clonotype was counted many times. DNA for the CDR3: TGTGCCACCAGCAGAGATCTAAACACTGAAGCTTTCTTT. Translating gives CATSRDLNTEAFF. The chain joins TRBV15 to TRBJ1-1; D gene ambiguous. Germline values: CDR1 LNHNV, CDR2 YYDKDF (reference sequence). The CDR3 runs to 13 residues. V lost 0 bases and J 2 bases, leaving 4 bases between the germline ends.

This clonotype was observed at least ten times. The V and J genes are TRBV19 and TRBJ2-7; D not resolved. V lost 5 bases and J lost 5, with 13 bases in between. Germline CDR1 LNHDA, CDR2 SQIVND (reference sequence). The CDR3 covers 13 residues. CDR3 region: CASSRNLQHEQYF. The CDR3, as DNA: TGTGCCAGTAGTCGTAACCTTCAACACGAGCAGTACTTC.

This clonotype was recorded a few times. The chain has TRBV18 and TRBJ2-5; TRBD1 agrees at 8 bases. The V segment lost 4 bases and the J segment 5 bases; nucleotides outside the gene matches: 18. Germline V gene data show CDR1 as KGHSH and CDR2 as LQKENI. The CDR3 has 18 amino acids. Here the CDR3 reads CASSQGQGRTVLRETQYF. The CDR3, as DNA: TGTGCCAGCTCACAAGGACAGGGTCGAACTGTCCTTCGGGAGACCCAGTACTTC.

The chain carries TRBV6-2 or TRBV6-3 and TRBJ1-5, with D possibly matching TRBD1 (6 bases). The V end lost 2 bases, the J end lost 5 bases, and 13 bases lay between the germline ends. Germline CDR1 MNHEY, CDR2 SVGEGT. The CDR3 runs 15 residues. The CDR3 is CASSYTRQAHQPQHF. In DNA, the CDR3 is TGTGCCAGCAGTTACACTAGACAGGCCCATCAGCCCCAGCATTTT.

The chain joins TRBV19 to TRBJ1-3; 9 nucleotides align to TRBD1. CDR3 length equals 15 residues. Trimming cost V 7 bases and J 2 bases; bases outside gene matches: 6. Germline assignment: CDR1 LNHDA and CDR2 SQIVND (reference sequence). CDR3 residues: CASTYRGLTGNTIYF. The CDR3 DNA is TGTGCCAGTACGTACAGGGGGCTGACTGGAAACACCATATATTTT.

This clonotype was counted many times. V usage is TRBV20-1 and J usage is TRBJ2-3, with D uncertain. The germline V gene has CDR1 DFQATT and CDR2 SNEGSKA (reference sequence). This CDR3 is built from 13 residues. The V end lost 4 bases, the J end lost 0 bases, and 8 bases lay between the germline ends. CDR3 residues: CSATGPSTDTQYF. CDR3 bases: TGCAGTGCTACCGGCCCTAGCACAGATACGCAGTATTTT.

This chain uses TRBV4-2 with TRBJ2-2; 9 nucleotides match TRBD1. Germline-derived CDR1 and CDR2 are LGHNA and YNFKEQ. This CDR3 region has 15 residues. V dropped 4 bases and J dropped 6; count of bases not matched to a gene: 6. The CDR3 spells CASSRQGEGAGELFF. CDR3 coding DNA: TGTGCCAGCAGCCGACAGGGGGAGGGAGCCGGGGAGCTGTTTTTT.

At least ten counts were recorded for this clonotype. The chain is built from TRBV4-2 and TRBJ2-3; TRBD2 matches at 7 bases. CDR1 is LGHNA and CDR2 is YNFKEQ in the germline V gene. The CDR3 has 17 residues. With V trimmed by 3 bases and J by 4 bases, 13 bases remained unmatched. CDR3 DNA: TGTGCCAGCAGCCAGGAGGGGAGGGTTTGGGCCTCAGATACGCAGTATTTT. Translating gives CASSQEGRVWASDTQYF.

The V and J genes are TRBV20-1 and TRBJ2-1, with 11 bases identical to TRBD2. The germline V gene has CDR1 DFQATT and CDR2 SNEGSKA (reference sequence). V lost 3 bases, J lost 9 bases, and 10 bases stayed unmatched. The CDR3 is made up of 15 amino acids. CDR3 DNA sequence: TGCAGTGCTAGGGCCCTAGCGGGAGGTGGAGGTGAGCAGTTCTTC. Protein sequence: CSARALAGGGGEQFF.

This clonotype has at least ten counts. This sequence joins TRBV20-1 and TRBJ1-6, with 7 nucleotides matching TRBD1. The germline CDR1 and CDR2 sequences are DFQATT and SNEGSKA (reference sequence). V was pared by 0 bases and J by 7 bases, with 27 bases of the junction left unmatched. This CDR3 has 22 residues. The CDR3, as DNA: TGCAGTGCTAGAGATCAACGGGACAGCGCCAGGTTAGGGAAAGGGGGGAATTCACCCCTCCACTTT. Protein product: CSARDQRDSARLGKGGNSPLHF.

The chain employs TRBV6-1 and TRBJ2-7; D unresolved. With 7 bases removed from V and 4 bases from J, the gap between germline ends came to 20 bases. There are 15 residues in the CDR3. Germline assignment: CDR1 MNHNS and CDR2 SASEGT. The DNA of the CDR3 is TGTGCCAGCACCCTGAACCCGGCTGTGGGGTACGAGCAGTACTTC. It codes for CASTLNPAVGYEQYF.

This clonotype was counted a few times. V usage is TRBV20-1 and J usage is TRBJ1-5; 8 nucleotides line up with TRBD1. Looked up from germline, CDR1 is DFQATT and CDR2 is SNEGSKA (reference sequence). The V and J ends lost 1 base and 5 bases, in that order; junction bases with no gene match: 10. The CDR3 covers 16 residues. The CDR3 coding sequence is TGCAGTGCTAGAGGCCTACAGGGGGGAGTTGATCAGCCCCAGCATTTT. As protein: CSARGLQGGVDQPQHF.

This clonotype was counted between two and nine times. The V and J genes are TRBV4-1 and TRBJ1-4; D is perhaps TRBD1 (6 bases). V was clipped by 4 bases and J by 5 bases, with 14 bases between them. The V gene's germline CDR1 is MGHRA and CDR2 YSYEKL. CDR3 size: 15 residues. The chain's CDR3 is CASSLTPGQNEKLFF. The CDR3 nucleotides are TGCGCCAGCAGCCTTACTCCAGGACAGAATGAAAAACTGTTTTTT.

This clonotype was seen ten or more times. V and J are TRBV27 and TRBJ1-1; 8 bases line up with TRBD1. Germline CDR1 reads MNHEY; CDR2 reads SMNVEV (reference sequence). CDR3 length: 13 amino acids. Unmatched junction bases numbered 7, after V lost 2 bases and J lost 11 bases. This CDR3 reads CASSLRQGARAFF. The DNA for the CDR3 is TGTGCCAGCAGTTTACGGCAGGGGGCACGGGCTTTCTTT.

This clonotype was counted ten times or more. CDR3 amino acids: CASSTSGRSDQFF. In DNA, the CDR3 is TGTGCCAGCTCAACTAGCGGGAGATCCGATCAGTTCTTC. V usage is TRBV18 and J usage is TRBJ2-1; TRBD2 agrees at 11 bases. The CDR3 extends over 13 amino acids. Germline V lookup: CDR1 KGHSH, CDR2 LQKENI. V shed 5 bases and J 13 bases; nucleotides not matched to a gene: 7. Using reference TRBV18 and TRBJ2-1 for the parts outside the CDR3, the full variable domain is NAGVMQNPRHLVRRRGQEARLRCSPMKGHSHVYWYRQLPEEGLKFMVYLQKENIIDESGMPKERFSAEFPKEGPSILRIQQVVRGDSAAYFCASSTSGRSDQFFGPGTRLTVL.

In its sample, this clonotype was seen a few times. The chain couples TRBV12-3 or TRBV12-4 to TRBJ1-5, with D unresolved. CDR3 length: 13 residues. Trimming left V 8 bases short and J 5 bases short, with 13 bases between. This CDR3 is CASSGESHQPQHF. CDR3 DNA: TGTGCCAGCTCCGGGGAATCTCATCAGCCCCAGCATTTT.